Listed here is a single TCR beta chain. The source of the sample is a study of blood T cells in healthy people across ages. Through a sample-barcoded 5' primer and a J-beta primer mix, a second PCR was run for roughly 7 to 12 cycles. MiXCR, run by TCRdb on the 5' RACE reads, gives a single entry per CDR3 protein. The sample shows roughly 1 million distinct CDR3 sequences, about 23% of them seen only once. Germline assignment: CDR1 LGHNA and CDR2 YSLEER. The length of the CDR3 is 15 residues. This sample also belongs to another study, concerning T cells of mothers and their children.

What was sequenced was blood. The receptor comes from a girl aged 2-10 years in good health. The rearrangement links TRBV4-3 to TRBJ2-5; D is undetermined. Matching the DNA end better, TRBJ2-7 makes the J call doubtful. Here the CDR3 DNA reads TGCGCCAGCAGCCAAGATACTGGCACCTCCTACGAGCAGTACTTC. Its translation: CASSQDTGTSYEQYF.